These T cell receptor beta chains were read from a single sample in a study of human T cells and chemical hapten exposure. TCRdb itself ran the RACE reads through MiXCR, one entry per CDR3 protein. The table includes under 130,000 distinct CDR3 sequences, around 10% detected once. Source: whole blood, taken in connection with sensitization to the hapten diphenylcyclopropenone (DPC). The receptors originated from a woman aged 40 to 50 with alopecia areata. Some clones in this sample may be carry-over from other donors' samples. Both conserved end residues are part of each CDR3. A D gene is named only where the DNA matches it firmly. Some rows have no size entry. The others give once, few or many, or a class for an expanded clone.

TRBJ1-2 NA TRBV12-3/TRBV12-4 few TGTGCCAGCACCCCTCCGGGGCTGGGGGGCTACACCTTC CASTPPGLGGYTF
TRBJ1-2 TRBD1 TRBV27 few TGTGCCAGCAGTTCCCAGGGGGCCGGCTATGGCTACACCTTC CASSSQGAGYGYTF
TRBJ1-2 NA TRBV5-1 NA TGCGCCAGCAGCGGGGCAGGGCGCGTCTATGGCTACACCTTC CASSGAGRVYGYTF
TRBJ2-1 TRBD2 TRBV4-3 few TGCGCCAGCAGCCAAGAAGTAGCGGGAGCCTACAATGAGCAGTTCTTC CASSQEVAGAYNEQFF
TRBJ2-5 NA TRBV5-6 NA TGTGCCAGCAGCTGGGGCCGAAAGGAGACCCAGTACTTC CASSWGRKETQYF
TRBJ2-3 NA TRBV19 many TGTGCCAGTAGTGGGTGGAGCACAGATACGCAGTATTTT CASSGWSTDTQYF
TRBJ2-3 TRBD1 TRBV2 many TGTGCCAGCGGTCCCGGACAGGGAGACACAGATACGCAGTATTTT CASGPGQGDTDTQYF
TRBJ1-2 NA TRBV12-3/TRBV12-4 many TGTGCCACCAAACCGGCCCATAACTATGGCTACACCTTC CATKPAHNYGYTF
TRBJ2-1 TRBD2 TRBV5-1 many TGCGCCAGCAGCCCGAGGGCGGGAGCGTCCGATGAGCAGTTCTTC CASSPRAGASDEQFF
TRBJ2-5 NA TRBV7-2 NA TGTGCCAGCAGCCCGAGACAGTGGGGAGAGACCCAGTACTTC CASSPRQWGETQYF
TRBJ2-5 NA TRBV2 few TGTGCCAGCGGGAGGTGGCAAGAGACCCAGTACTTC CASGRWQETQYF
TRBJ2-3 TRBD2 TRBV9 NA TGTGCCAGCAGCGTACACGGCGCGGGGGTCACAGATACGCAGTATTTT CASSVHGAGVTDTQYF
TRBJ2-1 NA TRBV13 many TGTGCCAGCACCGAGTTTAAGAATGAGCAGTTCTTC CASTEFKNEQFF
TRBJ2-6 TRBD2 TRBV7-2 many TGTGCCAGCAGCACCACTAGCGGGAGAGGTGGGGCCAACGTCCTGACTTTC CASSTTSGRGGANVLTF
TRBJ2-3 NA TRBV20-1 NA TGCAGTGCCGGAAGCGGAAGCACAGATACGCAGTATTTT CSAGSGSTDTQYF
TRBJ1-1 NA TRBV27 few TGTGCCAGCAGTTTATCGGAAAGGGTGGGAGGCACTGAAGCTTTCTTT CASSLSERVGGTEAFF
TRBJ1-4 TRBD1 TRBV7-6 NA TGTGCCAGCAGCTTAGCCACAGGGGAATTTGGAAAACTGTTTTTT CASSLATGEFGKLFF
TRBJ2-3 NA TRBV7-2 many TGTGCCAGCAGCCCACCTGGGCCTACGCAGTATTTT CASSPPGPTQYF
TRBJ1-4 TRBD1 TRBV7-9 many TGTGCCAGCAGCCCCGATGGACAGGCTAATGAAAAACTGTTTTTT CASSPDGQANEKLFF
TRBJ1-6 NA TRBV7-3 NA TGTGCCAGCAGCTTAAATCCGGGTAATAATTCACCCCTCCACTTT CASSLNPGNNSPLHF